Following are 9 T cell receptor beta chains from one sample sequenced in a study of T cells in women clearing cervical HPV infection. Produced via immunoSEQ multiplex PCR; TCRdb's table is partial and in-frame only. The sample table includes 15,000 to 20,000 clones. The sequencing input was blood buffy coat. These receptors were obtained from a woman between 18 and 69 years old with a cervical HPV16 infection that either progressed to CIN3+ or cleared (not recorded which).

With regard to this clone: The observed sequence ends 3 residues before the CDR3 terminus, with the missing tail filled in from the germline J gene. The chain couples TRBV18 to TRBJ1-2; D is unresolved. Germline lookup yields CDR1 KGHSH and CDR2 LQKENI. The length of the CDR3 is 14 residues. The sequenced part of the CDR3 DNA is TGTGCCAGCTCACCGCCTCGCAGCACAGATACC. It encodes CASSPPRSTDT. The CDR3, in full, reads CASSPPRSTDTYTF. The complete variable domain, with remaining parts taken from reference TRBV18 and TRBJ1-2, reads NAGVMQNPRHLVRRRGQEARLRCSPMKGHSHVYWYRQLPEEGLKFMVYLQKENIIDESGMPKERFSAEFPKEGPSILRIQQVVRGDSAAYFCASSPPRSTDTYTFGSGTRLTVV.

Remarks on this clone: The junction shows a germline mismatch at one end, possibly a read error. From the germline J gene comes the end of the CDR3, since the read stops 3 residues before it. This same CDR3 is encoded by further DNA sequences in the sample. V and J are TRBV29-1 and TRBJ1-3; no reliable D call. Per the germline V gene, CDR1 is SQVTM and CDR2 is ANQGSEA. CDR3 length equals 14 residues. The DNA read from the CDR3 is TGCAGCGTTGAACACAGAGCCTCTGGAAACACA. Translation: CSVEHRASGNT. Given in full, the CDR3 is CSVEHRASGNTIYF. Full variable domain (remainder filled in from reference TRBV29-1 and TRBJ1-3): SAVISQKPSRDICQRGTSLTIQCQVDSQVTMMFWYRQQPGQSLTLIATANQGSEATYESGFVIDKFPISRPNLTFSTLTVSNMSPEDSSIYLCSVEHRASGNTIYFGEGSWLTVV.

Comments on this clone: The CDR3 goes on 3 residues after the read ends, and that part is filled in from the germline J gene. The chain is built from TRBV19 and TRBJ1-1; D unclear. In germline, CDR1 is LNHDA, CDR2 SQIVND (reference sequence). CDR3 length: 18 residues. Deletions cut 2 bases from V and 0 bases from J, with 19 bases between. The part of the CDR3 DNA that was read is TGTGCCAGTAGTATAACTCCTGACACCCTGGTAATGAACACTGAA. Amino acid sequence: CASSITPDTLVMNTE. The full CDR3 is CASSITPDTLVMNTEAFF.

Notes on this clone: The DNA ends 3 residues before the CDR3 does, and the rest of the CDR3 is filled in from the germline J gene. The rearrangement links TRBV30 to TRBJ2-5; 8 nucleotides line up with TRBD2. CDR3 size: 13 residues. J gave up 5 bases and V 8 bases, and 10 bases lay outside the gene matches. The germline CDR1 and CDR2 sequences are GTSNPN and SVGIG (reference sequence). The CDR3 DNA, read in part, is TGTGCCCGGTCGGGGGGGCGGCGGGAGACC. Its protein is CARSGGRRET. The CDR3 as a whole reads CARSGGRRETQYF.

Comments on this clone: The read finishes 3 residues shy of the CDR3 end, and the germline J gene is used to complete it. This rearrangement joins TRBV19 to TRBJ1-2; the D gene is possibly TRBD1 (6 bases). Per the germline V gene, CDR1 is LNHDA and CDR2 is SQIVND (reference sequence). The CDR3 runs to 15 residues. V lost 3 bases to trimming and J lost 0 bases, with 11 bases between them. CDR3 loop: CASSIVPGANYGYTF. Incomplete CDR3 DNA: TGTGCCAGTAGTATCGTACCAGGGGCTAACTATGGC.

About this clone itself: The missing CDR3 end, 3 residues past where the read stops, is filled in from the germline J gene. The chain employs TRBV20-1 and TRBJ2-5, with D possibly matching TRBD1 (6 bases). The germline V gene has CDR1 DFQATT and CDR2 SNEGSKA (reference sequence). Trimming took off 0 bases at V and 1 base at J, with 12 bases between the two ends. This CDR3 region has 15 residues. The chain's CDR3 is CSARDRGQPQETQYF. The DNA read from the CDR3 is TGCAGTGCTAGAGATCGAGGACAGCCCCAAGAGACC.

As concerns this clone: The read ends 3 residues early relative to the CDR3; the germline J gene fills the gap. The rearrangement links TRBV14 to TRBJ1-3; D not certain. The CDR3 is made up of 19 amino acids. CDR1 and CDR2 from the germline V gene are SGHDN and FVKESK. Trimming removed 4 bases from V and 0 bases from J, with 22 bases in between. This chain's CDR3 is CASSPSLTTYGSSGNTIYF. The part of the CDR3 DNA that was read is TGTGCCAGCAGCCCCTCTCTTACCACTTACGGTAGCTCTGGAAACACC.

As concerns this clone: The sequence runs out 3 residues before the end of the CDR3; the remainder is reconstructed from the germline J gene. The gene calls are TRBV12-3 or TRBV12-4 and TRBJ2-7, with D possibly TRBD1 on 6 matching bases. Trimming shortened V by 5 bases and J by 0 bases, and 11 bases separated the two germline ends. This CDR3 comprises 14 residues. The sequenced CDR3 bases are TGTGCCAGCAGTCCCAGGGGCCACTCCTACGAG. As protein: CASSPRGHSYE. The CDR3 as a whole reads CASSPRGHSYEQYF.

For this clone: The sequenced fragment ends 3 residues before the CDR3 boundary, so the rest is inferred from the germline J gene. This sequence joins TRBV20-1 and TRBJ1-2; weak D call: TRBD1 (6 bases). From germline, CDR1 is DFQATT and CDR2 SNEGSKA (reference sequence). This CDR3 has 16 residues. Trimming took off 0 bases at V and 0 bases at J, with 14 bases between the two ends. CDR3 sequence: CSARDPGTLANYGYTF. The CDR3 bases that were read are TGCAGTGCTAGAGATCCCGGGACACTAGCTAACTATGGC.